What follows are 17 T cell receptor beta chains derived from one specimen sequenced in a study of CD8+CD57+ T cells in acquired aplastic anemia. Investigators profiled TCR beta VDJ and CDR3 from genomic DNA template. MiXCR, applied by TCRdb to the reads, yields one record per CDR3 protein. Of 150,000 to 200,000 distinct CDR3 sequences in the sample, approximately 45% were seen once. Sequenced: sorted CD4+, CD8+, or CD8+CD57+ T cells (not recorded which) from PBMCs. The receptor set was obtained from a human donor in good health.

This clonotype was recorded many times. The CDR3 DNA follows: TGCGCCAGCAGCCCCGGGGAGGGAGGAGGCTACGAGCAGTACTTC. It yields the protein CASSPGEGGGYEQYF. The chain is built from TRBV5-1 and TRBJ2-7, with 7 bases matching TRBD2. Unmatched junction bases numbered 10, after V lost 4 bases and J lost 3 bases. The CDR3 totals 15 residues. Germline CDR1 SGHRS, CDR2 YFSETQ.

This rearrangement joins TRBV25-1 to TRBJ1-5, with D maybe TRBD1 (6 bases). Germline CDR1 and CDR2: MGHDK and SYGVNS. Trimming took 4 bases from V and 0 from J, leaving 13 bases between them. This CDR3 contains 16 residues. The CDR3 region has the DNA TGTGCCAGCAGTGGGTACTCAGGGGATAGCAATCAGCCCCAGCATTTT. Translating gives CASSGYSGDSNQPQHF.

This clonotype came up many times. Possible read error: a much larger clone is one base away. J is TRBJ1-2 and V is TRBV29-1; D is unresolved. This CDR3 is 13 amino acids long. Germline V gene lookup returns CDR1 SQVTM and CDR2 ANQGSEA. CDR3 sequence reads: CSVDVERSRGCTF. The CDR3 DNA is TGCAGCGTTGATGTCGAGAGGAGCAGAGGCTGCACCTTC.

V and J are TRBV2 and TRBJ2-1, with D possibly matching TRBD1 (6 bases). CDR3 length equals 18 residues. Trimming removed 1 base from V and 6 bases from J, with 22 bases in between. Germline CDR1 reads SNHLY; CDR2 reads FYNNEI. The CDR3 coding sequence is TGTGCCAGCAGTGAAGAGACAAGGGGGAGTTTTTCCATCAATGAGCAGTTCTTC. This translates into CASSEETRGSFSINEQFF.

The genes are TRBV6-1 and TRBJ2-7; 11 nucleotides match TRBD2. Germline V CDR1 and CDR2: MNHNS, SASEGT. The CDR3 loop spans 15 amino acids. V shed 6 bases and J 2 bases; nucleotides not matched to a gene: 6. In DNA form, the CDR3 reads TGTGCCAGCAGCCATACTAGCGGGGGTACCTACGAGCAGTACTTC. Its protein is CASSHTSGGTYEQYF.

The table lists this clonotype with many counts. The rearrangement links TRBV2 to TRBJ2-5; 8 bases are a match to TRBD1. The CDR3 totals 12 residues. Germline CDR1 and CDR2: SNHLY and FYNNEI. The ends lost 6 bases at V and 7 bases at J; junction bases unmatched: 4. The CDR3 nucleotides are TGTGCCAGCAGACAGGGGGGAGGGACCCAGTACTTC. Its translation: CASRQGGGTQYF.

This clonotype showed up many times. J is TRBJ2-2 and V is TRBV5-1; D is perhaps TRBD2 (7 bases). Germline loops: CDR1 SGHRS, CDR2 YFSETQ. This CDR3 is 13 amino acids long. Trimming removed 3 bases at V and 6 bases at J, with 9 bases between. The CDR3, as DNA: TGCGCCAGCAGCTGGGGGGGGCCCGGGGAGCTGTTTTTT. It specifies CASSWGGPGELFF.

This rearrangement joins TRBV7-6 to TRBJ2-5, with TRBD2 matching over 8 bases. Unmatched junction bases numbered 8, after V lost 4 bases and J lost 4 bases. Germline V CDR1 and CDR2: SGHVS, FNYEAQ. The CDR3 is 15 amino acids. The CDR3 bases are TGTGCCAGCAGCTCCTTGCGGGGGGTTCGAGAGACCCAGTACTTC. Its protein product is CASSSLRGVRETQYF.

This clonotype was seen many times. The J gene is TRBJ2-1, the V gene TRBV19; TRBD2 matches 9 bases. After removal of 5 bases from V and 2 bases from J, the junction contained 13 bases not matched to a gene. Germline V gives CDR1 LNHDA, CDR2 SQIVND (reference sequence). There are 18 residues in the CDR3. CDR3 sequence: CASSVGPGLARAYNEQFF. The CDR3 nucleotides are TGTGCCAGTAGTGTGGGCCCGGGACTAGCTCGCGCCTACAATGAGCAGTTCTTC.

This chain uses TRBV24-1 with TRBJ2-5, with TRBD1 matching 9 bases. The CDR3 covers 15 residues. The V gene's germline CDR1 is KGHDR and CDR2 SFDVKD. Losses at the gene ends were 4 bases for V and 4 bases for J; bases not matched to a gene: 6. The chain's CDR3 is CATSESGQGRETQYF. In DNA form, the CDR3 reads TGTGCCACCAGTGAATCGGGACAGGGCCGAGAGACCCAGTACTTC.

A few counts support this clonotype. This chain uses TRBV11-3 with TRBJ2-1; 11 positions agree with TRBD2. The CDR3 contains 16 residues. J gave up 3 bases and V 2 bases, and 3 bases lay outside the gene matches. Per germline, CDR1 SGHNT and CDR2 YENEEA. DNA for the CDR3: TGTGCCAGCAGCTTAAACCTAGCGGGAGGCTACAATGAGCAGTTCTTC. Translation gives CASSLNLAGGYNEQFF.

This chain connects TRBV24-1 to TRBJ2-7; no clear D. Germline loops: CDR1 KGHDR, CDR2 SFDVKD. V lost 2 bases, J lost 0 bases, and 10 bases lay in between. The CDR3 length is 15 residues. The CDR3 here is CATSDSTHPSYEQYF. The CDR3 bases are TGTGCCACCAGTGATTCAACCCACCCCTCCTACGAGCAGTACTTC.

In this sample, this clonotype turned up a few times. The V gene is TRBV12-3 or TRBV12-4, the J gene TRBJ2-3; D perhaps matches TRBD2 (6 bases). This CDR3 is 20 amino acids long. Trimming shortened V by 5 bases and J by 1 base, and 28 bases separated the two germline ends. The CDR3 protein is CASSRRDPGRGSSGTDTQYF. The CDR3 bases are TGTGCCAGCAGTCGCCGGGACCCAGGGCGGGGTAGCTCCGGCACAGATACGCAGTATTTT.

This clonotype showed up many times. J is TRBJ1-5 and V is TRBV19; D gene ambiguous. This CDR3 has 13 residues. CDR1 and CDR2 from the germline V gene are LNHDA and SQIVND (reference sequence). V was cut by 7 bases and J by 4 bases, with 11 bases left in between. The CDR3 nucleotides read TGTGCCAGTATGAATAGAGCAAATCAGCCCCAGCATTTT. This codes for CASMNRANQPQHF.

The rearrangement links TRBV24-1 to TRBJ2-7, with 8 bases that match TRBD1. The CDR3 extends over 14 amino acids. CDR1 KGHDR and CDR2 SFDVKD come from the germline V gene. V lost 3 bases and J lost 6; bases outside the gene matches: 6. Here the CDR3 DNA reads TGTGCCACCAGTGATGCCAGGACAGGGTTCGAGCAGTACTTC. Its translation: CATSDARTGFEQYF.

Worth noting for this clonotype: One base away lies a much larger clone, so this may be a sequencing read error. This chain uses TRBV5-1 with TRBJ2-2; tentatively, D is TRBD2 (5 bases). The CDR3 is made up of 16 amino acids. Germline V gene sequence: CDR1 SGHRS, CDR2 YFSETQ. CDR3 amino acids: CASGLVGRSNTGELFF. The CDR3 region has the DNA TGCGCCAGCGGCTTGGTAGGGAGATCGAACACCGGGGAGCTGTTTTTT.

This clonotype was detected many times. The chain links TRBV5-1 to TRBJ1-5, with D possibly TRBD1 on 6 matching bases. The V end lost 0 bases, the J end lost 7 bases, and 11 bases lay between the germline ends. The germline gives CDR1 SGHRS, CDR2 YFSETQ. CDR3 length: 14 residues. The DNA for the CDR3 is TGCGCCAGCAGCTTGGAGGGGGGTAGGCAGCCCCAGCATTTT. It yields the protein CASSLEGGRQPQHF.